The clone carrying this T cell receptor (beta chain) was picked up a small number of times. CDR1 is SGHDT, CDR2 YYEEEE, per germline. CDR3 length: 14 residues. The V gene end was trimmed by 4 bases and the J gene end by 3 bases; junction bases not matched to a gene: 4. This specimen belongs to a study of T-cell memory formation after mild COVID-19. TCRdb reprocessed the 5' RACE reads via MiXCR and lists one record per CDR3 protein. In the table there are 200,000 to 300,000 distinct CDR3 sequences, approximately 16% of which are singletons. Material for sequencing was PBMCs or a T cell subset sorted from them (not recorded which). The chain couples TRBV5-6 to TRBJ2-1; 7 bases align to TRBD1. This sequence was found in a man between 18 and 35 years old who had mild COVID-19 (a few samples of this study predate the infection). Cell type and time point are not known. The DNA for the CDR3 is TGTGCCAGCAGCAAGTGGGACAGCTACAATGAGCAGTTCTTC. It specifies CASSKWDSYNEQFF. The whole variable domain, filled in from reference TRBV5-6 and TRBJ2-1, reads DAGVTQSPTHLIKTRGQQVTLRCSPKSGHDTVSWYQQALGQGPQFIFQYYEEEERQRGNFPDRFSGHQFPNYSSELNVNALLLGDSALYLCASSKWDSYNEQFFGPGTRLTVL.